This T cell receptor beta chain emerged from a study of T cells expressing NK-cell markers. Germline V CDR1 and CDR2: MNHEY, SVGAGI. The CDR3 is 17 residues long. With the 5' RACE reads reprocessed, TCRdb shows one record per CDR3 protein and no DNA. The sample table includes fewer than 550,000 distinct CDR3 sequences. The sequencing sample was made of blood T cells: a sorted CD56 or NKG2C T cell subset, CD4+ or CD8+ T cells, or bulk PBMC T cells (not recorded which). The clonotype originates from a woman aged 50 to 60 in good health. The rearrangement links TRBV6-5 to TRBJ2-7; as DNA is missing, the TRBD2 call by TCRdb cannot be tested. The CDR3 region is CASSYSGRAGLFGEQYF.